Listed below are T cell receptor beta chains from one sample, sequenced in a study of shared clonotypes between healthy human individuals. Measured with immunoSEQ multiplex PCR; TCRdb has only the in-frame clones, and not every one. The sample holds about 770,000 clones; approximately 72% are singletons and the top ten take 1.8%. The specimen was memory CD4+ T cells sorted from blood. The receptors were gathered from a woman aged 25 to 39 in good health. Each CDR3 is given with its conserved first and last residue. The D gene is left open where the match is weak. Clone size, where shown, is once, few, many, or a class for clones that have expanded.

clone_size: few
d_call: .
v_call: TRBV6-6
cdr3_length: 15
j_call: TRBJ2-1
cdr3_nt: TGTGCCAGCAGTCCAGACAAATACTCCTACAATGAGCAGTTCTTC
cdr3_aa: CASSPDKYSYNEQFF

clone_size: .
d_call: .
v_call: TRBV2
cdr3_length: 13
j_call: TRBJ1-5
cdr3_nt: TGTGCCAGCAGACAAGGGAAGGATCAGCCCCAGCATTTT
cdr3_aa: CASRQGKDQPQHF

clone_size: .
d_call: TRBD2
v_call: TRBV19
cdr3_length: 14
j_call: TRBJ2-1
cdr3_nt: TGTGCCAGTAGCCGGCTAGCGGGAAACAATGAGCAGTTCTTC
cdr3_aa: CASSRLAGNNEQFF

clone_size: .
d_call: TRBD1
v_call: TRBV4-1
cdr3_length: 18
j_call: TRBJ2-7
cdr3_nt: TGCGCCAGCAGCCAAGTTCTTCTCCGGACAGGGGAGAACTACGAGCAGTACTTC
cdr3_aa: CASSQVLLRTGENYEQYF

clone_size: few
d_call: .
v_call: TRBV9
cdr3_length: 15
j_call: TRBJ1-1
cdr3_nt: TGTGCCAGCACCGAGCAGGGGAGGATGAACACTGAAGCTTTCTTT
cdr3_aa: CASTEQGRMNTEAFF

clone_size: .
d_call: TRBD2
v_call: TRBV2
cdr3_length: 15
j_call: TRBJ2-7
cdr3_nt: TGTGCCAGCAGGGGGACTAGCGGGAGGATAGGCGAGCAGTACTTC
cdr3_aa: CASRGTSGRIGEQYF

clone_size: .
d_call: .
v_call: TRBV2
cdr3_length: 13
j_call: TRBJ2-2
cdr3_nt: TGTGCCAGCGGCAGGGACAACACCGGGGAGCTGTTTTTT
cdr3_aa: CASGRDNTGELFF

clone_size: few
d_call: .
v_call: TRBV7-6
cdr3_length: 14
j_call: TRBJ1-1
cdr3_nt: TGTGCCAGCAGTTTACAGAGTTCGAACACTGAAGCTTTCTTT
cdr3_aa: CASSLQSSNTEAFF

clone_size: once
d_call: .
v_call: TRBV19
cdr3_length: 14
j_call: TRBJ1-1
cdr3_nt: TGTGCCAGTAGTATTCGTAGTCCGAACACTGAAGCTTTCTTT
cdr3_aa: CASSIRSPNTEAFF

clone_size: .
d_call: .
v_call: TRBV2
cdr3_length: 15
j_call: TRBJ2-4
cdr3_nt: TGTGCCAGCAGTGAAGACGGTGGGGCCAAAAACATTCAGTACTTC
cdr3_aa: CASSEDGGAKNIQYF

clone_size: .
d_call: .
v_call: TRBV18
cdr3_length: 14
j_call: TRBJ1-1
cdr3_nt: TGTGCCAGCTCACCCGGGCGGGGGAGCACTGAAGCTTTCTTT
cdr3_aa: CASSPGRGSTEAFF

clone_size: .
d_call: TRBD2
v_call: TRBV4-1
cdr3_length: 15
j_call: TRBJ2-2
cdr3_nt: TGCGCCAGCAGGGGGTTAGCGGGAAACACCGGGGAGCTGTTTTTT
cdr3_aa: CASRGLAGNTGELFF